These T cell receptor beta chains were read from a single sample in a study of CD8 T cells in ankylosing spondylitis. TCRdb redid the calling of the 5' RACE reads with MiXCR, one entry per CDR3 protein. Found here are under 950,000 distinct CDR3 sequences, 15% to 20% of them singletons; the top ten hold around a fifth. The specimen was blood, either unsorted or a sorted T cell fraction (not recorded which). The receptors were sampled from a male donor with ankylosing spondylitis. CDR3s leave out the opening cysteine and the closing phenylalanine or tryptophan. Rows may omit the clone size; those that give it use once, few, many or a size class.

V: TRBV11-2; size: .; CDR3: ASSSVGTQY
V: TRBV11-2; size: few; CDR3: ASSLGFDRENTEAF
V: TRBV6-1; size: .; CDR3: ASSGGTGVIPEQY
V: TRBV20-1; size: .; CDR3: SARVPGTGFTNEQF
V: TRBV20-1; size: .; CDR3: SASGWAGPSPLH
V: TRBV12-3/TRBV12-4; size: few; CDR3: ASSPITDTQY
V: TRBV12-3/TRBV12-4; size: .; CDR3: ASSPGTGDIGEQY
V: TRBV6-2/TRBV6-3; size: few; CDR3: ASSSTSGSFYEQF
V: TRBV27; size: .; CDR3: ASRDFRVDSYNEQF
V: TRBV9; size: few; CDR3: ASSASSVSGYT
V: TRBV4-1; size: few; CDR3: ASSQDRFGRTEAF
V: TRBV25-1; size: few; CDR3: ASSKTGVYGYT
V: TRBV29-1; size: few; CDR3: SVRGAESYNEQF
V: TRBV10-3; size: .; CDR3: AIRPGLAGSYEQY
V: TRBV5-1; size: few; CDR3: ASSSMDRLETQY
V: TRBV5-1; size: many; CDR3: ASSLQSYNEQF
V: TRBV20-1; size: few; CDR3: SARDLGWIF
V: TRBV10-3; size: few; CDR3: AISEPGAYTGELF
V: TRBV6-1; size: .; CDR3: ASDPFRDPIY
V: TRBV20-1; size: .; CDR3: SAEGEEKETQY
V: TRBV19; size: .; CDR3: ASSAVDGTLNTEAF
V: TRBV9; size: .; CDR3: ASSVDYGTEAF
V: TRBV5-1; size: many; CDR3: ASSLALSGARGTYEQY
V: TRBV7-3; size: few; CDR3: ASSPGQGSFSDTQY
V: TRBV20-1; size: .; CDR3: SAQIGQSNYGYT
V: TRBV5-1; size: few; CDR3: ASRTTGLETQY
V: TRBV27; size: .; CDR3: ASSLGPGGVYEQY
V: TRBV5-6; size: .; CDR3: ASKEDRKKQETQY
V: TRBV4-1; size: .; CDR3: ASSPTLYGGYT
V: TRBV11-2; size: .; CDR3: ASSLEGGLYNEQF